This TCR beta chain derives from a study of T cell responses to AZD1222 COVID-19 vaccine. This table comes from immunoSEQ multiplex PCR, and its TCRdb copy is limited to in-frame clones, with some not included. The sample lists 150,000 to 200,000 clones; 70% to 90% were seen once. The ends were cut back, 3 bases at V and 8 bases at J, with 14 bases in the middle. Germline V gives CDR1 LGHNT, CDR2 FRNRAP. CDR3 length: 14 residues. Study-wide results and limits: Spike-specific TCR breadth and depth grew following two AZD1222 doses. The donors showed a predominance of white British ancestry and of females, with possible underestimation of clonal diversity. The peak T cell response came first, and repertoires were sampled only after it.

To note about this clone: As yet, its antigen is unknown.

V gene TRBV12-5 combines with J gene TRBJ1-5; a possible D gene is TRBD1 (5 bases). The clonotype comes from an adult in good health. Sequences were derived from peripheral blood, sampled on day 0 of AZD1222 vaccination. This chain's CDR3 is CASGLEAREKPQHF. The DNA for the CDR3 is TGTGCTAGTGGTTTAGAAGCCAGGGAAAAGCCCCAGCATTTT.